The 28 T cell receptor beta chains listed next were all sequenced from one sample in a study of shared clonotypes between healthy human individuals. TCRdb's copy holds only in-frame clones and misses some; the assay was immunoSEQ multiplex PCR. The data contain approximately 740,000 clones, 90% to 95% of them singletons. Positive CCR7 selection of CD45RO-negative cells yielded the naive CD8 cells, and terminally differentiated effector memory CD45RA+ cells were excluded. Sequencing was performed on naive CD8+ T cells sorted from blood. These receptors were obtained from a young man in good health.

The rearrangement uses TRBV18 and TRBJ1-1, with 8 bases matching TRBD1. Germline V gene lookup returns CDR1 KGHSH and CDR2 LQKENI. V lost 2 bases to trimming and J lost 1 base; unmatched junction nucleotides: 6. CDR3 size: 16 residues. The CDR3 DNA is TGTGCCAGCTCACCAAGGTCGGACAGGGCGAACACTGAAGCTTTCTTT. Translated, it gives CASSPRSDRANTEAFF.

V and J are TRBV4-1 and TRBJ2-7; TRBD1 is a possible D gene (6 bases). Trimming took 2 bases from V and 5 from J, leaving 13 bases between them. There are 14 residues in the CDR3. Germline V CDR1 and CDR2: MGHRA, YSYEKL. The CDR3 spells CASSQIQGHHEQYF. The CDR3 nucleotides are TGCGCCAGCAGCCAAATCCAGGGACACCACGAGCAGTACTTC.

J is TRBJ2-1 and V is TRBV5-1; 7 nucleotides match TRBD2. Per the germline V gene, CDR1 is SGHRS and CDR2 is YFSETQ. The CDR3 is 14 amino acids. V was pared by 4 bases and J by 6 bases, with 7 bases of the junction left unmatched. Here the CDR3 DNA reads TGCGCCAGCAGCCCCCGGGGAGGGATCAATGAGCAGTTCTTC. It yields the protein CASSPRGGINEQFF. Drawing the rest from reference TRBV5-1 and TRBJ2-1, the complete variable domain is KAGVTQTPRYLIKTRGQQVTLSCSPISGHRSVSWYQQTPGQGLQFLFEYFSETQRNKGNFPGRFSGRQFSNSRSEMNVSTLELGDSALYLCASSPRGGINEQFFGPGTRLTVL.

The rearrangement uses TRBV4-2 and TRBJ2-5; TRBD2 matches at 9 bases. CDR3 length: 16 amino acids. With V trimmed by 2 bases and J by 5 bases, 9 bases remained unmatched. The germline V gene encodes CDR1 LGHNA and CDR2 YNFKEQ. CDR3 nucleotides: TGTGCCAGCAGCCAAAGCCTGGCGGGAGGGGGGGAGACCCAGTACTTC. It codes for CASSQSLAGGGETQYF.

The chain uses TRBV5-6 and TRBJ1-5, with D possibly being TRBD1 (6 bases). The CDR3 has 13 residues. From germline, CDR1 is SGHDT and CDR2 YYEEEE. V lost 4 bases, J lost 5 bases, and 10 bases lay in between. CDR3 in amino acids: CASSAQGYQPQHF. In DNA form, the CDR3 reads TGTGCCAGCAGCGCACAGGGATATCAGCCCCAGCATTTT.

The V gene is TRBV6-1, the J gene TRBJ2-1; no clear D. Per the germline V gene, CDR1 is MNHNS and CDR2 is SASEGT. The ends were cut back, 6 bases at V and 5 bases at J, with 11 bases in the middle. The CDR3 is 13 residues long. The CDR3 DNA reads TGTGCCAGCAGAGGGTTGGCTAACAATGAGCAGTTCTTC. Protein sequence: CASRGLANNEQFF.

The genes are TRBV4-2 and TRBJ2-7; D perhaps matches TRBD2 (6 bases). This CDR3 contains 16 residues. Trimming took off 1 base at V and 4 bases at J, with 17 bases between the two ends. The germline CDR1 and CDR2 sequences are LGHNA and YNFKEQ. CDR3 DNA: TGTGCCAGCAGCCAAGGGGGGGACTTAGGGGCTTACGAGCAGTACTTC. It is translated as CASSQGGDLGAYEQYF.

The CDR3 nucleotides read TGCGCCAGCAGCCGAGGACAGGGGAATTACGAGCAGTACTTC. Translation: CASSRGQGNYEQYF. This rearrangement joins TRBV5-1 to TRBJ2-7, with TRBD1 matching over 9 bases. Germline V CDR1 and CDR2: SGHRS, YFSETQ. V was clipped by 4 bases and J by 4 bases; unmatched bases: 6. This CDR3 spans 14 amino acids.

This chain links TRBV13 with TRBJ1-5; 10 nucleotides line up with TRBD1. The junction had 7 bases not matched to a gene; V was cut back by 5 bases and J by 6 bases. Germline CDR1 is PRHDT and CDR2 is FYEKMQ (reference sequence). The CDR3 has 15 residues. The CDR3 coding sequence is TGTGCCAGCAGCATACGGGGACAGGGGAGTCAGCCCCAGCATTTT. Amino acid sequence: CASSIRGQGSQPQHF.

The chain recombines TRBV10-3 with TRBJ2-1; TRBD2 aligns across 11 bases. The CDR3 contains 15 residues. V lost 3 bases to trimming and J lost 10 bases; unmatched junction nucleotides: 8. Germline CDR1 reads ENHRY; CDR2 reads SYGVKD. The CDR3 DNA follows: TGTGCCATCAGTGACCGCGGGGGGACTAGCGGAGAGCAGTTCTTC. Residues: CAISDRGGTSGEQFF.

CDR3 nucleotides: TGTGCCACCAGCAGCGAAATGGGGAGCGGCTACGAGCAGTACTTC. It specifies CATSSEMGSGYEQYF. This chain links TRBV15 with TRBJ2-7, with D maybe TRBD2 (5 bases). Between the trimmed V and J ends, which lost 3 bases and 3 bases, there was a span of 15 bases. CDR1 and CDR2 from the germline V gene are LNHNV and YYDKDF (reference sequence). The CDR3 has 15 amino acids.

The chain combines TRBV6-6 with TRBJ2-2, with no clear D. Germline assignment: CDR1 MNHNY and CDR2 SVGAGI (reference sequence). Trimming removed 2 bases at V and 6 bases at J, with 7 bases between. CDR3 size: 13 residues. The CDR3 DNA follows: TGTGCCAGCAGTTACAAAGGGTCCGGGGAGCTGTTTTTT. Encoded protein: CASSYKGSGELFF.

The rearrangement joins TRBV7-9 to TRBJ2-7, with 9 bases matching TRBD1. After removal of 5 bases from V and 6 bases from J, the junction contained 8 bases not matched to a gene. Germline CDR1 reads SEHNR; CDR2 reads FQNEAQ (reference sequence). The CDR3 is 14 amino acids. Written as DNA, the CDR3 is TGTGCCAGCAGCGAAACAGGGGGCCGACGCGAGCAGTACTTC. Protein sequence: CASSETGGRREQYF.

The chain carries TRBV7-6 and TRBJ2-7; TRBD1 agrees at 9 bases. V shed 6 bases, J shed 6 bases, and the junction held 12 bases outside the gene matches. The CDR3 has 15 amino acids. The germline V gene encodes CDR1 SGHVS and CDR2 FNYEAQ. The CDR3 nucleotides are TGTGCCAGCAGTTACGGGGACAGGGAAGGACGCGAGCAGTACTTC. It codes for CASSYGDREGREQYF.

The chain uses TRBV6-1 and TRBJ2-7; TRBD2 is a possible D gene (6 bases). Trimming took 4 bases from V and 3 from J, leaving 13 bases between them. The CDR3 runs 14 residues. Germline V gene sequence: CDR1 MNHNS, CDR2 SASEGT. Here the CDR3 reads CASSAGPGGYEQYF. CDR3 sequence (DNA): TGTGCCAGCAGTGCCGGGCCCGGGGGCTACGAGCAGTACTTC.

The gene calls are TRBV9 and TRBJ1-1; no reliable D call. V dropped 0 bases and J dropped 4 bases, with 10 bases sitting between them. The CDR3 length is 14 residues. Germline V gene data show CDR1 as SGDLS and CDR2 as YYNGEE. The CDR3 is CASSVEGSATEAFF. CDR3 sequence (DNA): TGTGCCAGCAGCGTAGAAGGGTCGGCCACTGAAGCTTTCTTT.

This chain links TRBV6-5 with TRBJ2-4; D is unresolved. Germline V CDR1 and CDR2: MNHEY, SVGAGI. V lost 7 bases, J lost 1 base, and 11 bases lay in between. The length of the CDR3 is 14 residues. The CDR3, as DNA: TGTGCCAGCACTCACTCGGGTGCCAAAAACATTCAGTACTTC. The encoded protein is CASTHSGAKNIQYF.

This CDR3 is CASSLSNEQFF. For the CDR3, the DNA is TGTGCCAGCAGCCTCAGCAATGAGCAGTTCTTC. The chain joins TRBV9 to TRBJ2-1; D is undetermined. The germline V and J ends were trimmed by 4 bases and 6 bases, with 5 bases remaining between them. Looked up from germline, CDR1 is SGDLS and CDR2 is YYNGEE. This CDR3 is 11 amino acids long.

V is TRBV6-5 and J is TRBJ2-3; the D call may be TRBD1 or TRBD2 (5 bases each). V lost 6 bases and J 1 base, leaving 14 bases between the germline ends. The CDR3 extends over 15 amino acids. CDR1 and CDR2 from the germline V gene are MNHEY and SVGAGI. The CDR3 region has the DNA TGTGCCAGCAGCCCCGGGACCTGGGGCACAGATACGCAGTATTTT. Protein: CASSPGTWGTDTQYF.

In DNA, the CDR3 is TGTGCCAGAAGCGCATCCAATGAGGGGGCCCCGAACACCGGGGAGCTGTTTTTT. Translated: CARSASNEGAPNTGELFF. This chain uses TRBV7-5 with TRBJ2-2; TRBD1, the table's D call, lacks a check against the DNA. TRBV7-5 is a pseudogene segment. The CDR3 spans 18 residues.

The chain is built from TRBV11-1 and TRBJ2-5; possible D gene TRBD1, 5 bases. Germline V gene sequence: CDR1 SGHAT, CDR2 FQDESV (reference sequence). Trimming left V 5 bases short and J 3 bases short, with 13 bases between. The CDR3 is 14 amino acids. CDR3 loop: CASSPRTIKETQYF. The CDR3 nucleotides are TGTGCCAGCAGCCCAAGGACAATTAAAGAGACCCAGTACTTC.

J is TRBJ1-4 and V is TRBV5-8; 9 positions agree with TRBD1. The junction had 3 bases not matched to a gene; V was cut back by 3 bases and J by 6 bases. The germline gives CDR1 SGHTS, CDR2 YDEGEE. The CDR3 runs 14 residues. The CDR3: CASSSRTGDEKLFF. As DNA, the CDR3 is TGTGCCAGCAGCTCCCGGACAGGGGATGAAAAACTGTTTTTT.

About this clone: The identical CDR3 is also encoded by other nucleotide sequences in the sample. The chain uses TRBV6-6 and TRBJ2-7; D unclear. The V gene's germline CDR1 is MNHNY and CDR2 SVGAGI (reference sequence). The CDR3 loop spans 11 amino acids. V was cut by 2 bases and J by 7 bases, with 6 bases left in between. This CDR3 reads CASSYGFEQYF. CDR3 DNA sequence: TGTGCCAGCAGTTACGGATTTGAGCAGTACTTC.

The chain couples TRBV7-8 to TRBJ2-7, with D unclear. CDR3 size: 12 residues. Per the germline V gene, CDR1 is SGHVS and CDR2 is FQNEAQ. The V end was cut by 2 bases, the J end by 6 bases, with 8 bases between. In nucleotides, the CDR3 is TGTGCCAGCAGCTTAATGTCTCCCGAGCAGTACTTC. It codes for CASSLMSPEQYF.

Worth noting for this clone: The identical CDR3 is also encoded by other nucleotide sequences in the sample. The chain has TRBV5-1 and TRBJ2-1; TRBD2 aligns across 8 bases. Trimming took 3 bases from V and 3 from J; bases not matched to a gene: 5. There are 15 residues in the CDR3. CDR1 is SGHRS, CDR2 YFSETQ, per germline. The CDR3 region has the DNA TGCGCCAGCAGCTATTCCGGGACTAGCTACAATGAGCAGTTCTTC. Its translation: CASSYSGTSYNEQFF.

V is TRBV5-1 and J is TRBJ2-1; D is unresolved. Germline V CDR1 and CDR2: SGHRS, YFSETQ. V gave up 0 bases and J gave up 0 bases, with 7 bases separating them. This CDR3 has 15 amino acids. The CDR3 coding sequence is TGCGCCAGCAGCTTGGAACATCTCTCCTACAATGAGCAGTTCTTC. Translated, it gives CASSLEHLSYNEQFF.

The chain uses TRBV27 and TRBJ2-7; D unclear. The CDR3 loop spans 16 amino acids. Trimming shortened V by 5 bases and J by 2 bases, and 19 bases separated the two germline ends. Germline V gives CDR1 MNHEY, CDR2 SMNVEV (reference sequence). The CDR3 reads CASSLYSTGPAYEQYF. CDR3 DNA sequence: TGTGCCAGCAGTCTCTACTCCACCGGACCCGCCTACGAGCAGTACTTC.

The chain combines TRBV6-5 with TRBJ2-5; TRBD1 matches at 7 bases. V trimming: 2 bases; J trimming: 5 bases; junction bases outside the gene matches: 11. The CDR3 contains 16 residues. From germline, CDR1 is MNHEY and CDR2 SVGAGI. CDR3 amino acids: CASSYAQGNFKETQYF. The DNA for the CDR3 is TGTGCCAGCAGTTACGCACAGGGGAACTTTAAGGAGACCCAGTACTTC.